Presented here are 6 T cell receptor beta chains from one specimen sequenced in a study of tumor-infiltrating lymphocytes in primary liver carcinoma (dated by TCRdb to about 2017). Without any cell sorting, total RNA and DNA were extracted together from approximately 20-30 mg of bulk tissue using the AllPrep DNA/RNA mini kit. The reads were generated on an Illumina HiSeq 2500. TCRbeta-specific cDNA was reverse-transcribed from about 0.45 ug total RNA using a constant-region primer and ProtoScript II reverse transcriptase. The TCRbeta libraries were prepared through three rounds of nested multiplex PCR following a slightly modified ARM-PCR procedure. Each of the first two PCR rounds ran for approximately 10 cycles using multiplex TRBV1-TRBV30 forward primers together with a Cbeta reverse primer. Starting from the raw public reads, TCRdb applied fastp trimming at Q25, assembled clones with MiXCR and retained in-frame beta chains. Rows with one shared CDR3 protein collapse into an entry with the most common genes and DNA. For this sample there are about 41,000 distinct CDR3 sequences; around 72% appear just once. Together, the top ten hold approximately 20% of the sample.

The sequenced sample was liver tumor tissue from sampling region 2. The cell subset or site label on this specimen signifies: tumor region T2, inferior pole. The origin of the receptors is a man aged 40-55 years with primary liver carcinoma and hepatitis B virus infection.

This chain connects TRBV12-3 or TRBV12-4 to TRBJ2-1; 7 positions match TRBD2. V trimming: 9 bases; J trimming: 8 bases; junction bases outside the gene matches: 10. The CDR3 sequence is 13 residues long. The chain's CDR3 is CASSQWGRDEQFF. The CDR3 coding sequence is TGTGCCAGTAGCCAGTGGGGGAGGGATGAGCAGTTCTTC.

Points on this clonotype: This likely comes from a read error, as the CDR3 has no conserved phenylalanine or tryptophan at its end. The DNA is omitted, as the CDR3 cannot be located on it reliably, and the CDR3 follows TCRdb's listing. The rearrangement uses TRBV14 and TRBJ2-3; TRBD2 is the table's D call, not checked against the DNA. The CDR3 has 16 amino acids, counting both end residues. Looked up from germline, CDR1 is SGHDN and CDR2 is FVKESK. The CDR3 sequence is CASSQDSGLNTDTQYY.

A note on this clonotype: The CDR3 end shows no conserved phenylalanine or tryptophan, and so a read error is likely. This chain uses TRBV4-3 with TRBJ1-6; tentative D call: TRBD1 (5 bases). This CDR3 is 16 amino acids long. Germline loops: CDR1 LGHNA, CDR2 YSLEER. CDR3 coding DNA: TGCGCCAGCAGCTCCTGGGACGGGGGAAGGAATTCAGCCCTCCACTCT. It encodes CASSSWDGGRNSALHS.

CDR3 region: CASGRDRPANEKLFF. CDR3 sequence (DNA): TGCGCCAGCGGTCGCGACAGACCGGCTAATGAAAAACTGTTTTTT. The chain combines TRBV5-1 with TRBJ1-4, with D perhaps matching TRBD1 (5 bases). Trimming stripped 7 bases from V and 3 bases from J, with 16 bases between. The length of the CDR3 is 15 residues. Germline V CDR1 and CDR2: SGHRS, YFSETQ.

This clonotype was seen just once. V usage is TRBV4-3 and J usage is TRBJ2-7; D gene unclear. V was pared by 0 bases and J by 12 bases, with 15 bases between. There are 13 residues in the CDR3. Germline assignment: CDR1 LGHNA and CDR2 YSLEER. CDR3 DNA sequence: TGCGCCAGCAGCCAAGATCAGCCCTACGTGCCGTACTTC. It is translated as CASSQDQPYVPYF.

V usage is TRBV30 and J usage is TRBJ2-1, with D perhaps TRBD1 (5 bases). Trimming removed 0 bases at V and 9 bases at J, with 12 bases between. This CDR3 contains 13 residues. Germline CDR1 and CDR2: GTSNPN and SVGIG (reference sequence). The CDR3 protein is CAWSVRSGPEQFF. CDR3 nucleotides: TGTGCCTGGAGTGTCCGGTCAGGGCCTGAGCAGTTCTTC.